These T cell receptor beta chains were read from a single sample in a study of T cell responses to AZD1222 COVID-19 vaccine. TCRdb's copy holds only in-frame clones and misses some; the assay was immunoSEQ multiplex PCR. The repertoire holds approximately 270,000 clones, approximately 94% seen once, with roughly 0.6% in the top ten. The source was peripheral blood, collected 28 days after the second AZD1222 dose. The receptors were gathered from an adult who received the AZD1222 COVID-19 vaccine. Each CDR3 is given with its conserved first and last residue. Each record gives: J gene, clone size, D gene, V gene, CDR3 protein, CDR3 DNA. D genes are given only for firm matches. The listing skips clone size in some rows; elsewhere it reads once, few, many or a size class.

j_call: TRBJ2-2; clone_size: NA; d_call: NA; v_call: TRBV2; cdr3_aa: CASSPEVGELFF; cdr3_nt: TGTGCCAGCAGTCCGGAGGTCGGGGAGCTGTTTTTT
j_call: TRBJ2-3; clone_size: few; d_call: TRBD2; v_call: TRBV2; cdr3_aa: CASRSSGGLTSTDTQYF; cdr3_nt: TGTGCCAGCAGGTCTAGCGGGGGGCTTACTAGCACAGATACGCAGTATTTT
j_call: TRBJ1-5; clone_size: NA; d_call: NA; v_call: TRBV29-1; cdr3_aa: CSVGGGNQPQHF; cdr3_nt: TGCAGCGTTGGAGGGGGCAATCAGCCCCAGCATTTT
j_call: TRBJ2-1; clone_size: NA; d_call: TRBD2; v_call: TRBV27; cdr3_aa: CASSFRASGYNEQFF; cdr3_nt: TGTGCCAGCAGTTTCCGGGCTAGCGGGTACAATGAGCAGTTCTTC
j_call: TRBJ1-1; clone_size: NA; d_call: NA; v_call: TRBV25-1; cdr3_aa: CASSAGGTDTEAFF; cdr3_nt: TGTGCCAGCAGTGCGGGGGGTACGGACACTGAAGCTTTCTTT
j_call: TRBJ2-3; clone_size: NA; d_call: TRBD2; v_call: TRBV28; cdr3_aa: CASTLAGLAGDTQYF; cdr3_nt: TGTGCCAGCACCCTCGCCGGACTAGCCGGAGATACGCAGTATTTT
j_call: TRBJ1-5; clone_size: few; d_call: NA; v_call: TRBV6-6; cdr3_aa: CASSRTQDISNQPQHF; cdr3_nt: TGTGCCAGCAGTCGAACCCAGGACATTAGCAATCAGCCCCAGCATTTT
j_call: TRBJ2-2; clone_size: once; d_call: NA; v_call: TRBV5-1; cdr3_aa: CASSTERPNTGELFF; cdr3_nt: TGCGCCAGCTCGACAGAAAGACCTAACACCGGGGAGCTGTTTTTT
j_call: TRBJ1-5; clone_size: NA; d_call: NA; v_call: TRBV28; cdr3_aa: CASRPGTDQPQHF; cdr3_nt: TGTGCCAGCCGTCCGGGGACGGATCAGCCCCAGCATTTT
j_call: TRBJ2-7; clone_size: NA; d_call: TRBD1; v_call: TRBV5-1; cdr3_aa: CASSLDRGGLYEQYF; cdr3_nt: TGCGCCAGCAGCTTGGACAGGGGTGGGCTGTACGAGCAGTACTTC
j_call: TRBJ1-1; clone_size: NA; d_call: TRBD1; v_call: TRBV6-5; cdr3_aa: CASSAQGRGPFF; cdr3_nt: TGTGCCAGCAGCGCACAGGGGCGAGGGCCTTTCTTT
j_call: TRBJ2-3; clone_size: NA; d_call: NA; v_call: TRBV4-1; cdr3_aa: CASSLAEVYTDTQYF; cdr3_nt: TGCGCCAGCAGCCTCGCCGAGGTCTACACAGATACGCAGTATTTT
j_call: TRBJ1-2; clone_size: NA; d_call: NA; v_call: TRBV18; cdr3_aa: CASRGTQVYGYTF; cdr3_nt: TGTGCCAGCCGAGGGACACAAGTTTATGGCTACACCTTC
j_call: TRBJ2-6; clone_size: once; d_call: TRBD1; v_call: TRBV24-1; cdr3_aa: CATSDNRGRSGANVLTF; cdr3_nt: TGTGCCACCAGTGACAACAGGGGACGCTCTGGGGCCAACGTCCTGACTTTC
j_call: TRBJ2-7; clone_size: NA; d_call: NA; v_call: TRBV21-1; cdr3_aa: CASGSNIPLEQYF; cdr3_nt: TGTGCCAGCGGCAGCAACATTCCCCTGGAGCAGTACTTC
j_call: TRBJ1-1; clone_size: few; d_call: TRBD1; v_call: TRBV5-1; cdr3_aa: CASSRDSGSRTEAFF; cdr3_nt: TGCGCCAGCAGTCGGGACAGCGGGTCTCGTACTGAAGCTTTCTTT
j_call: TRBJ2-1; clone_size: few; d_call: TRBD2; v_call: TRBV7-9; cdr3_aa: CASSLGGTSSYNEQFF; cdr3_nt: TGTGCCAGCAGCTTAGGGGGGACTAGCTCCTACAATGAGCAGTTCTTC
j_call: TRBJ1-4; clone_size: NA; d_call: NA; v_call: TRBV7-3; cdr3_aa: CASSHSHRAPSYEKLFF; cdr3_nt: TGTGCCAGCAGCCACTCGCACAGGGCCCCCTCCTATGAAAAACTGTTTTTT
j_call: TRBJ2-7; clone_size: NA; d_call: NA; v_call: TRBV2; cdr3_aa: CASRGYYEQYF; cdr3_nt: TGTGCCAGCAGAGGCTACTACGAGCAGTACTTC
j_call: TRBJ1-5; clone_size: NA; d_call: NA; v_call: TRBV4-2; cdr3_aa: CASSPKGGGHQPQHF; cdr3_nt: TGTGCCAGCAGCCCCAAAGGAGGGGGGCATCAGCCCCAGCATTTT
j_call: TRBJ2-3; clone_size: NA; d_call: TRBD1; v_call: TRBV3-1/TRBV3-2; cdr3_aa: CASSPARTGGSSDTQYF; cdr3_nt: TGTGCCAGCAGCCCTGCGAGGACAGGGGGGTCTTCAGATACGCAGTATTTT
j_call: TRBJ1-5; clone_size: NA; d_call: NA; v_call: TRBV3-1/TRBV3-2; cdr3_aa: CASSQENTRHF; cdr3_nt: TGTGCCAGCAGCCAAGAGAACACCCGGCATTTT
j_call: TRBJ1-2; clone_size: NA; d_call: NA; v_call: TRBV13; cdr3_aa: CASSISINYGYTF; cdr3_nt: TGTGCCAGCAGCATCAGCATTAACTATGGCTACACCTTC
j_call: TRBJ2-7; clone_size: once; d_call: TRBD2; v_call: TRBV6-5; cdr3_aa: CASSYSILAGGREQYF; cdr3_nt: TGTGCCAGCAGTTACTCGATACTAGCGGGGGGGCGCGAGCAGTACTTC
j_call: TRBJ1-6; clone_size: once; d_call: NA; v_call: TRBV5-4; cdr3_aa: CASSSLYLGYNSPLHF; cdr3_nt: TGTGCCAGCAGCTCCTTGTACTTGGGCTATAATTCACCCCTCCACTTT
j_call: TRBJ2-7; clone_size: NA; d_call: NA; v_call: TRBV19; cdr3_aa: CASSTGRGRTYEQYF; cdr3_nt: TGTGCCAGTAGTACGGGTCGGGGACGTACCTACGAGCAGTACTTC
j_call: TRBJ2-3; clone_size: NA; d_call: TRBD2; v_call: TRBV2; cdr3_aa: CASRGGEGDTQYF; cdr3_nt: TGTGCCAGCAGGGGAGGGGAAGGAGATACGCAGTATTTT
j_call: TRBJ2-1; clone_size: once; d_call: TRBD2; v_call: TRBV7-2; cdr3_aa: CASSFSGAGNEQFF; cdr3_nt: TGTGCCAGCAGCTTTAGCGGGGCTGGGAATGAGCAGTTCTTC
j_call: TRBJ2-1; clone_size: NA; d_call: TRBD2; v_call: TRBV19; cdr3_aa: CASSAGGTYNEQFF; cdr3_nt: TGTGCCAGTTCGGCGGGAGGTACCTACAATGAGCAGTTCTTC
j_call: TRBJ2-1; clone_size: NA; d_call: NA; v_call: TRBV10-1; cdr3_aa: CASSELDIGVRDEQFF; cdr3_nt: TGCGCCAGCAGTGAGTTGGACATTGGGGTTCGGGATGAGCAGTTCTTC
j_call: TRBJ2-7; clone_size: NA; d_call: NA; v_call: TRBV27; cdr3_aa: CASSFSGASYEQYF; cdr3_nt: TGTGCCAGCAGTTTCTCGGGGGCATCCTACGAGCAGTACTTC
j_call: TRBJ1-4; clone_size: NA; d_call: NA; v_call: TRBV5-1; cdr3_aa: CASSLSPLGSEKLFF; cdr3_nt: TGCGCCAGCAGCTTGTCCCCCTTGGGCAGTGAAAAACTGTTTTTT
j_call: TRBJ2-7; clone_size: NA; d_call: NA; v_call: TRBV6-1; cdr3_aa: CASSEVGQRTYEQYF; cdr3_nt: TGTGCCAGCAGTGAAGTTGGACAGCGAACCTACGAGCAGTACTTC
j_call: TRBJ2-7; clone_size: NA; d_call: NA; v_call: TRBV6-2/TRBV6-3; cdr3_aa: CASGYSTYEQYF; cdr3_nt: TGTGCCAGCGGCTACTCAACCTACGAGCAGTACTTC
j_call: TRBJ2-3; clone_size: NA; d_call: TRBD2; v_call: TRBV4-3; cdr3_aa: CASSQVAGGPADTQYF; cdr3_nt: TGCGCCAGCAGCCAAGTAGCGGGAGGGCCTGCAGATACGCAGTATTTT
j_call: TRBJ1-1; clone_size: once; d_call: NA; v_call: TRBV19; cdr3_aa: CASSIRDTRNTEAFF; cdr3_nt: TGTGCCAGTAGTATCCGGGACACCCGGAACACTGAAGCTTTCTTT
j_call: TRBJ2-3; clone_size: once; d_call: TRBD2; v_call: TRBV2; cdr3_aa: CASRLSGGDNTQYF; cdr3_nt: TGTGCCAGCAGACTTAGCGGGGGCGATAATACGCAGTATTTT
j_call: TRBJ2-7; clone_size: NA; d_call: TRBD1; v_call: TRBV27; cdr3_aa: CASSAASGTGFYEQYF; cdr3_nt: TGTGCCAGCAGTGCAGCCTCCGGGACAGGGTTCTACGAGCAGTACTTC
j_call: TRBJ2-2; clone_size: NA; d_call: TRBD2; v_call: TRBV28; cdr3_aa: CATSLASGATGELFF; cdr3_nt: TGTGCCACTTCGCTGGCTAGCGGGGCCACCGGGGAGCTGTTTTTT
j_call: TRBJ1-2; clone_size: NA; d_call: NA; v_call: TRBV5-1; cdr3_aa: CASSQGQYGYTF; cdr3_nt: TGCGCCAGCAGCCAAGGACAGTATGGCTACACCTTC
j_call: TRBJ2-1; clone_size: NA; d_call: TRBD2; v_call: TRBV6-5; cdr3_aa: CASRNAGVVYNEQFF; cdr3_nt: TGTGCCAGCAGAAATGCGGGGGTGGTGTACAATGAGCAGTTCTTC
j_call: TRBJ1-5; clone_size: NA; d_call: NA; v_call: TRBV27; cdr3_aa: CASSSLSDIHSNQPQHF; cdr3_nt: TGTGCCAGCAGTTCCCTCTCGGACATCCATAGCAATCAGCCCCAGCATTTT
j_call: TRBJ2-1; clone_size: NA; d_call: TRBD1; v_call: TRBV7-2; cdr3_aa: CASSLRQGAYNEQFF; cdr3_nt: TGTGCCAGCAGCCTGCGACAGGGGGCCTACAATGAGCAGTTCTTC
j_call: TRBJ2-3; clone_size: NA; d_call: TRBD2; v_call: TRBV10-3; cdr3_aa: CAISDPAGVTDTQYF; cdr3_nt: TGTGCCATCAGTGACCCAGCGGGGGTCACAGATACGCAGTATTTT
j_call: TRBJ1-2; clone_size: NA; d_call: TRBD1; v_call: TRBV2; cdr3_aa: CASRQGANYGYTF; cdr3_nt: TGTGCCAGCAGACAGGGGGCGAACTATGGCTACACCTTC
j_call: TRBJ1-4; clone_size: NA; d_call: NA; v_call: TRBV4-3; cdr3_aa: CASSLIPGHRERGEKLFF; cdr3_nt: TGCGCCAGCAGCTTAATCCCGGGACATCGAGAAAGGGGGGAAAAACTGTTTTTT
j_call: TRBJ2-1; clone_size: NA; d_call: NA; v_call: TRBV28; cdr3_aa: CASRLTLNEQFF; cdr3_nt: TGTGCCAGCAGACTGACGCTCAATGAGCAGTTCTTC
j_call: TRBJ2-3; clone_size: NA; d_call: TRBD2; v_call: TRBV6-6; cdr3_aa: CASRPSGSGDTQYF; cdr3_nt: TGTGCCAGCAGACCGAGCGGGAGTGGGGATACGCAGTATTTT